This T cell receptor (beta chain) appears in the sequencing data of a study of blood T cell repertoires in COVID-19. Original handling: The authors estimated nucleated cell counts from reference gene primer amplification. TCRdb's table, derived via immunoSEQ multiplex PCR, lists solely in-frame clones and lacks some. V and J calls and clone size are as listed in that table; D and trimming were resolved from the DNA. The data contain about 250,000 clones, about 80% of them singletons. This clone has just one count. The CDR3 totals 15 residues. The sequence was obtained from a man between 50 and 59 years old with active or convalescent COVID-19. The chain has TRBV21-1 and TRBJ1-6. TRBV21-1 is labeled a pseudogene. Material: peripheral blood. This chain's CDR3 is CASTQGCTGNSPLHF. In nucleotides, the CDR3 is TGTGCCAGCACTCAAGGTTGTACGGGAAATTCACCCCTCCACTTT.